Shown below are 14 T cell receptor beta chains from a single sample sequenced in a study of PD-1 blockade in classical Hodgkin lymphoma. Assay used: immunoSEQ multiplex PCR; TCRdb lists only in-frame clones, some missing. The sample lists 25,000 to 35,000 clones; roughly 80% were seen once. Time point here: cycle 4 day 1 (C4D1), after 5 to 7 weeks of nivolumab. Each patient relapsed following autologous stem cell transplantation, and prior brentuximab vedotin exposure differed. Isolation of CD4+ T cells from thawed PBMCs was performed by magnetic negative selection. Material: CD4+ T cells from blood, obtained before the fourth cycle of nivolumab. These receptors were taken from a human donor with classical Hodgkin lymphoma.

The genes are TRBV5-5 and TRBJ2-7; D gene uncertain. V was shortened by 4 bases and J by 5 bases, with 10 bases between the two germline ends. The CDR3 length is 12 residues. CDR1 and CDR2 from the germline V gene are SGHKS and YYEKEE (reference sequence). This CDR3 reads CASSLPFDEQYF. DNA for the CDR3: TGTGCCAGCAGCCTCCCCTTCGACGAGCAGTACTTC. Full variable domain (rest looked up from reference TRBV5-5 and TRBJ2-7): DAGVTQSPTHLIKTRGQQVTLRCSPISGHKSVSWYQQVLGQGPQFIFQYYEKEERGRGNFPDRFSARQFPNYSSELNVNALLLGDSALYLCASSLPFDEQYFGPGTRLTVT.

The rearrangement uses TRBV7-2 and TRBJ2-7, with D uncertain. The ends were cut back, 1 base at V and 3 bases at J, with 16 bases in the middle. CDR3 length: 16 amino acids. The germline gives CDR1 SGHTA, CDR2 FQGNSA. In nucleotides, the CDR3 is TGTGCCAGCAGCTTAGTCCTAAGGTCCCGTAGCTACGAGCAGTACTTC. It translates to CASSLVLRSRSYEQYF.

This clone was observed a single time. This chain links TRBV10-3 with TRBJ2-4; no reliable D call. The germline CDR1 and CDR2 sequences are ENHRY and SYGVKD. The CDR3 is 14 residues long. V lost 0 bases, J lost 0 bases, and 3 bases lay in between. The CDR3 sequence is CAISESLAKNIQYF. The CDR3 region has the DNA TGTGCCATCAGTGAGTCACTAGCCAAAAACATTCAGTACTTC.

This clone has more than one count but fewer than ten. The chain links TRBV19 to TRBJ2-3, with D uncertain. Trimming stripped 2 bases from V and 1 base from J, with 13 bases between. In germline, CDR1 is LNHDA, CDR2 SQIVND (reference sequence). This CDR3 is 16 amino acids long. The CDR3 DNA reads as TGTGCCAGTAGTATAATCCCCGGGCTACGCACAGATACGCAGTATTTT. Amino acid sequence: CASSIIPGLRTDTQYF.

The rearrangement uses TRBV27 and TRBJ2-5; weak D call: TRBD2 (5 bases). This CDR3 comprises 13 residues. V gave up 8 bases and J gave up 5 bases, with 15 bases separating them. Germline lookup yields CDR1 MNHEY and CDR2 SMNVEV (reference sequence). This CDR3 is CASGPGLGETQYF. The CDR3 bases are TGTGCCAGCGGTCCTGGACTGGGGGAGACCCAGTACTTC.

The chain couples TRBV7-8 to TRBJ1-1; D not certain. CDR3 size: 14 residues. V was trimmed by 2 bases and J by 0 bases, leaving 7 bases between them. Germline V lookup: CDR1 SGHVS, CDR2 FQNEAQ. CDR3 sequence reads: CASSLTGMNTEAFF. The CDR3 DNA sequence: TGTGCCAGCAGCTTAACCGGGATGAACACTGAAGCTTTCTTT.

This clone was observed a few times. V gene TRBV11-2 combines with J gene TRBJ2-7, with TRBD2 matching over 11 bases. Germline-derived CDR1 and CDR2 are SGHAT and FQNNGV. The CDR3 runs 15 residues. The trim removed 2 bases at V and 4 bases at J, leaving 4 bases unmatched. This CDR3 is CASSLYSGGDYEQYF. The DNA for the CDR3 is TGTGCCAGCAGCTTATATAGCGGGGGGGATTACGAGCAGTACTTC.

The gene calls are TRBV6-6 and TRBJ2-7; TRBD2 aligns across 12 bases. This CDR3 comprises 16 residues. The germline V gene encodes CDR1 MNHNY and CDR2 SVGAGI (reference sequence). V was clipped by 0 bases and J by 10 bases; unmatched bases: 10. The CDR3 is CASSYSGTSGPAAQYF. CDR3 DNA: TGTGCCAGCAGTTACTCCGGGACTAGCGGGCCTGCCGCACAGTACTTC.

About this clone: The same CDR3 arises from other DNA sequences in this sample as well. The rearrangement joins TRBV11-2 to TRBJ2-7; the match to TRBD2 covers 12 bases. The CDR3 extends over 15 amino acids. Germline V CDR1 and CDR2: SGHAT, FQNNGV. Germline trimming cut 3 bases from V and 4 bases from J; bases unmatched to any gene: 4. This chain's CDR3 is CASSFTSGGSYEQYF. CDR3 nucleotides: TGTGCCAGCAGCTTCACTAGCGGGGGGTCATACGAGCAGTACTTC.

The table lists this clone with a count of one. The chain links TRBV7-9 to TRBJ2-3; TRBD2 agrees at 7 bases. The CDR3 is 16 residues long. V was clipped by 5 bases and J by 7 bases; unmatched bases: 15. Germline values: CDR1 SEHNR, CDR2 FQNEAQ (reference sequence). CDR3 loop: CASSPGLAGDGHTQYF. In DNA, the CDR3 is TGTGCCAGCAGCCCGGGGTTAGCGGGCGACGGGCATACGCAGTATTTT.

This clone appeared a few times. The chain recombines TRBV11-2 with TRBJ1-2; TRBD1 matches at 11 bases. Germline loops: CDR1 SGHAT, CDR2 FQNNGV. The CDR3 loop spans 17 amino acids. Trimming cost V 0 bases and J 5 bases; bases outside gene matches: 8. The CDR3 spells CASSLDRGQGARYGYTF. CDR3 nucleotides: TGTGCCAGCAGCTTAGATCGTGGACAGGGGGCGAGGTATGGCTACACCTTC.

Written as DNA, the CDR3 is TGTGCCAGTAGTATTGGTGCGACAGGGCTCTATGGCTACACCTTC. The encoded protein is CASSIGATGLYGYTF. The chain couples TRBV19 to TRBJ1-2, with TRBD1 matching over 7 bases. Unmatched junction bases numbered 8, after V lost 3 bases and J lost 4 bases. In germline, CDR1 is LNHDA, CDR2 SQIVND (reference sequence). The CDR3 has 15 amino acids.

The chain combines TRBV7-3 with TRBJ2-1, with 9 bases lining up with TRBD2. Looked up from germline, CDR1 is SGHTA and CDR2 is FQGTGA. This CDR3 has 15 residues. J was trimmed by 5 bases and V by 3 bases; bases with no gene match: 5. CDR3 protein: CASSLRLAADNEQFF. CDR3 DNA: TGTGCCAGCAGCTTGAGACTAGCGGCTGACAATGAGCAGTTCTTC.

The V call is TRBV6-5, the J call TRBJ1-1, with D tentatively TRBD1 (5 bases). This CDR3 has 13 residues. Trimming pared 6 bases from V and 2 bases from J, leaving 10 bases between. Germline loops: CDR1 MNHEY, CDR2 SVGAGI. Here the CDR3 DNA reads TGTGCCAGCAGGAGGGGACCTAACACTGAAGCTTTCTTT. Its protein is CASRRGPNTEAFF.